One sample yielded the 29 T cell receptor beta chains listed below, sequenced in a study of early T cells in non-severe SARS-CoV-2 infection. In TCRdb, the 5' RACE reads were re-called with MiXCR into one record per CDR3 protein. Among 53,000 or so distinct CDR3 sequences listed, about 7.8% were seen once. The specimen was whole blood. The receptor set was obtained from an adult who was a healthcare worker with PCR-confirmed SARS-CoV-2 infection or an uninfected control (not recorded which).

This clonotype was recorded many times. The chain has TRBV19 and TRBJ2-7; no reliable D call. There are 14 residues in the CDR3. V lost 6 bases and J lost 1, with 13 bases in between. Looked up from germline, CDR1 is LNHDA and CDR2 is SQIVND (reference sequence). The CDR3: CASSPKWGSYEQYF. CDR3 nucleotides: TGTGCCAGTAGCCCTAAGTGGGGATCCTACGAGCAGTACTTC.

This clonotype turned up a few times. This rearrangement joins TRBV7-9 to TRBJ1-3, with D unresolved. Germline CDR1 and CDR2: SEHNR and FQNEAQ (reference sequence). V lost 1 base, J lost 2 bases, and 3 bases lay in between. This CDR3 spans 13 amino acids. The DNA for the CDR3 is TGTGCCAGCAGCTTAGTCGCTGGAAACACCATATATTTT. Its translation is CASSLVAGNTIYF.

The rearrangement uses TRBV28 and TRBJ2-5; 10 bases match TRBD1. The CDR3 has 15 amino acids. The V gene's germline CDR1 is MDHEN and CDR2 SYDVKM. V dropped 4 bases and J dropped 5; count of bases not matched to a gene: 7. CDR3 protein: CASSSPGTGVETQYF. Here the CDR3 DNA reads TGTGCCAGCAGTTCCCCAGGGACAGGGGTGGAGACCCAGTACTTC.

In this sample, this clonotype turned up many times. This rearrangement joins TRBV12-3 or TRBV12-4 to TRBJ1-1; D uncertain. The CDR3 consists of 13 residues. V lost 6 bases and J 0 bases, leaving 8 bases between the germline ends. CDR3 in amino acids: CASRRQMNTEAFF. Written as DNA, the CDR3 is TGTGCCAGCAGGCGCCAGATGAACACTGAAGCTTTCTTT.

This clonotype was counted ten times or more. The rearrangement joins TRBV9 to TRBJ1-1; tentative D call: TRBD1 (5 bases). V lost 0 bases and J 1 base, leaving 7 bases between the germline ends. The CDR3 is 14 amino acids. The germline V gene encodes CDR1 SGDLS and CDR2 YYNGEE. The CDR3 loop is CASSVDRGNTEAFF. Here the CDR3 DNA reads TGTGCCAGCAGCGTAGATAGGGGGAACACTGAAGCTTTCTTT.

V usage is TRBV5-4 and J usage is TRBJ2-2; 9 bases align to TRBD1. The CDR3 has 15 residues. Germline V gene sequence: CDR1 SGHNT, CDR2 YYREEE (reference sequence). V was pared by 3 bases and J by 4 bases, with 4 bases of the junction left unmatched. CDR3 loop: CASSSATGGTGELFF. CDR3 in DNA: TGTGCCAGCAGCTCCGCGACAGGGGGCACCGGGGAGCTGTTTTTT.

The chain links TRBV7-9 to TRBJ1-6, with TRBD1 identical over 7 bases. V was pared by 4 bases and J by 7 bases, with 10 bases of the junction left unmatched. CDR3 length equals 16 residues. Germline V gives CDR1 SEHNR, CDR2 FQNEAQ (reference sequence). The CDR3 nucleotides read TGTGCCAGCAGCTCAACCCGGGACAGAGACAATTCACCCCTCCACTTT. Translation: CASSSTRDRDNSPLHF.

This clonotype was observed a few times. CDR3 bases: TGTGCCAGCAGCTCCGGGACAGGGGTTAGGTCCTATAATTCACCCCTCCACTTT. As protein: CASSSGTGVRSYNSPLHF. The rearrangement uses TRBV12-3 or TRBV12-4 and TRBJ1-6, with 10 bases lining up with TRBD1. The CDR3 runs 18 residues. The V and J ends lost 6 bases and 1 base, in that order; junction bases with no gene match: 9.

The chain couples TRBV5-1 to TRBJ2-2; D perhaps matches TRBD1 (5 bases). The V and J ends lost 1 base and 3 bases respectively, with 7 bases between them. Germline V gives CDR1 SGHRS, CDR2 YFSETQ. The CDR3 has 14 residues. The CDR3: CASSLQTDTGELFF. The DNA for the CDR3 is TGCGCCAGCAGCTTGCAGACAGACACCGGGGAGCTGTTTTTT.

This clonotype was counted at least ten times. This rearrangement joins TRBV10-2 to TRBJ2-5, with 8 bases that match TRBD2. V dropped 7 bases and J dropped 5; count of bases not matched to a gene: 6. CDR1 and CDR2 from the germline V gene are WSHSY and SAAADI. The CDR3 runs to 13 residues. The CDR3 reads CASTNSGDETQYF. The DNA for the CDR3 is TGCGCCAGCACAAATAGCGGGGATGAGACCCAGTACTTC.

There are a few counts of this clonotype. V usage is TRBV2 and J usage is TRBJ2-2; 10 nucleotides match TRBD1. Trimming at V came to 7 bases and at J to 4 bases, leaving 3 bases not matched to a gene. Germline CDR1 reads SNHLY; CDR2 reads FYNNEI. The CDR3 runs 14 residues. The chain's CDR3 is CASKGQGSTGELFF. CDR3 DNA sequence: TGTGCCAGCAAGGGACAGGGGAGCACCGGGGAGCTGTTTTTT.

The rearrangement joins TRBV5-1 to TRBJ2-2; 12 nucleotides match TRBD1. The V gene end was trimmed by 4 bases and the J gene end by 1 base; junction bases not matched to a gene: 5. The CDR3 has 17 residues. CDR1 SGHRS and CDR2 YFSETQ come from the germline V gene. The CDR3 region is CASSLGQGALNTGELFF. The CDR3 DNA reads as TGCGCCAGCAGCCTGGGACAGGGGGCTCTGAACACCGGGGAGCTGTTTTTT.

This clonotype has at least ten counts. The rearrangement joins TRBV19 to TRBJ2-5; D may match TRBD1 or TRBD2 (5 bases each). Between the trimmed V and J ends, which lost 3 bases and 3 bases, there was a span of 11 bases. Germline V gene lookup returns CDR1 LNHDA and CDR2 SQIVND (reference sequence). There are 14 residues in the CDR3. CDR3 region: CASSIRDGKETQYF. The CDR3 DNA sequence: TGTGCCAGTAGTATCCGGGACGGGAAAGAGACCCAGTACTTC.

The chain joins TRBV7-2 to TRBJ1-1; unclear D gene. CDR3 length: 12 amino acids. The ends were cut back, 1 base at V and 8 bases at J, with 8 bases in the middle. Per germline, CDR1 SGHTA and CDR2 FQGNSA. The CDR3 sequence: CASSLVTAEAFF. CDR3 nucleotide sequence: TGTGCCAGCAGCTTAGTAACAGCGGAAGCTTTCTTT. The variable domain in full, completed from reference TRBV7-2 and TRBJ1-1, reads GAGVSQSPSNKVTEKGKDVELRCDPISGHTALYWYRQSLGQGLEFLIYFQGNSAPDKSGLPSDRFSAERTGGSVSTLTIQRTQQEDSAVYLCASSLVTAEAFFGQGTRLTVV.

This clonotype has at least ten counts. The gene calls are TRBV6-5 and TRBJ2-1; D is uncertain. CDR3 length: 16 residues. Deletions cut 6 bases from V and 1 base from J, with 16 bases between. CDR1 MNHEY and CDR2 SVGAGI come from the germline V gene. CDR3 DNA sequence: TGTGCCAGCAGAAGCGTGATAGGAGAGTCCTACAATGAGCAGTTCTTC. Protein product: CASRSVIGESYNEQFF.

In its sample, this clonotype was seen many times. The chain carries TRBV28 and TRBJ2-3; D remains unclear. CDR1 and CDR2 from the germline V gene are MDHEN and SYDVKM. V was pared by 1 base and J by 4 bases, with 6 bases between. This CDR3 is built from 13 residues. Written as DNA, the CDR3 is TGTGCCAGCAGTTTATCGCTTTCAGATACGCAGTATTTT. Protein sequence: CASSLSLSDTQYF. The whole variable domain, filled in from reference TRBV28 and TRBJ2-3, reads DVKVTQSSRYLVKRTGEKVFLECVQDMDHENMFWYRQDPGLGLRLIYFSYDVKMKEKGDIPEGYSVSREKKERFSLILESASTNQTSMYLCASSLSLSDTQYFGPGTRLTVL.

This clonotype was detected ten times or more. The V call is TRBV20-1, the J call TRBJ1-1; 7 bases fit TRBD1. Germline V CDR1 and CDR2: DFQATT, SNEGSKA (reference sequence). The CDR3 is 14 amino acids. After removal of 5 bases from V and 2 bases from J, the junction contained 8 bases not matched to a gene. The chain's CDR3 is CSASQGVVNTEAFF. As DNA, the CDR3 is TGCAGTGCTTCTCAGGGGGTTGTTAACACTGAAGCTTTCTTT.

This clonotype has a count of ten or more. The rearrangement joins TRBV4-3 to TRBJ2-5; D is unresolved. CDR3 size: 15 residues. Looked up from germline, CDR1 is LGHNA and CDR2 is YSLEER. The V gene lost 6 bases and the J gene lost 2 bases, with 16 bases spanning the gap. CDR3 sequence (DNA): TGCGCCAGCAGTGCCCTATTTCACACGCAAGAGACCCAGTACTTC. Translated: CASSALFHTQETQYF.

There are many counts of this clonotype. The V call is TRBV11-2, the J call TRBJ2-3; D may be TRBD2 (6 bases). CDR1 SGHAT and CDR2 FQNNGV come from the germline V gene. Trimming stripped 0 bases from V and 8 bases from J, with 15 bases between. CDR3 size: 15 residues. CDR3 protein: CASSLDQTRSRTQYF. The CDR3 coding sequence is TGTGCCAGCAGCTTAGACCAGACTAGGTCGCGTACGCAGTATTTT. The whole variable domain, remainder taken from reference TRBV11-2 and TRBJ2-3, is EAGVAQSPRYKIIEKRQSVAFWCNPISGHATLYWYQQILGQGPKLLIQFQNNGVVDDSQLPKDRFSAERLKGVDSTLKIQPAKLEDSAVYLCASSLDQTRSRTQYFGPGTRLTVL.

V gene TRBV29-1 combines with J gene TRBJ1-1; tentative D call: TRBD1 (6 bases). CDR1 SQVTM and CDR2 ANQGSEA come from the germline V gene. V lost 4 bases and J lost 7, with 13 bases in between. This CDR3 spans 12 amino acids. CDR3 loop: CSVGTAGVEAFF. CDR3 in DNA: TGCAGCGTTGGGACAGCGGGGGTTGAAGCTTTCTTT. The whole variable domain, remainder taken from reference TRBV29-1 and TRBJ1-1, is SAVISQKPSRDICQRGTSLTIQCQVDSQVTMMFWYRQQPGQSLTLIATANQGSEATYESGFVIDKFPISRPNLTFSTLTVSNMSPEDSSIYLCSVGTAGVEAFFGQGTRLTVV.

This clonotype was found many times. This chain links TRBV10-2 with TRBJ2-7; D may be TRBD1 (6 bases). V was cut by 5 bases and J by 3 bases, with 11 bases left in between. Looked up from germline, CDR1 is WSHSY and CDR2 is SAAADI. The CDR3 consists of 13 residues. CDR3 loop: CASSTGTLYEQYF. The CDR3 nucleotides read TGCGCCAGCAGTACAGGGACGCTCTACGAGCAGTACTTC.

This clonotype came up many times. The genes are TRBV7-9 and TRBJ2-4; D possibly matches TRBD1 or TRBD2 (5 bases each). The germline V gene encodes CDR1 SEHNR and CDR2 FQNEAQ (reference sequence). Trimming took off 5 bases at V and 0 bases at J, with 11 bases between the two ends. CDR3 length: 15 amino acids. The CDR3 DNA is TGTGCCAGCAGCCTAGGGACGTTAGCCAAAAACATTCAGTACTTC. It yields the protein CASSLGTLAKNIQYF. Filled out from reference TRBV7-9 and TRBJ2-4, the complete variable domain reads DTGVSQNPRHKITKRGQNVTFRCDPISEHNRLYWYRQTLGQGPEFLTYFQNEAQLEKSRLLSDRFSAERPKGSFSTLEIQRTEQGDSAMYLCASSLGTLAKNIQYFGAGTRLSVL.

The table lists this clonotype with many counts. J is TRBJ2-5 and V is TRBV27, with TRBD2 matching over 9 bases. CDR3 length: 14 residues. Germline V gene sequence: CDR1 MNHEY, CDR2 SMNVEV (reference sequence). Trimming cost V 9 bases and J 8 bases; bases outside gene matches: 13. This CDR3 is CASISGGPHRTQYF. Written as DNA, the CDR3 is TGTGCCAGTATTAGCGGGGGACCTCACCGAACCCAGTACTTC.

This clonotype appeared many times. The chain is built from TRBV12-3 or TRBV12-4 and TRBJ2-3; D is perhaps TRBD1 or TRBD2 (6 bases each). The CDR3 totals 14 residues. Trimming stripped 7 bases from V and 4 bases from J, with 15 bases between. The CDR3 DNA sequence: TGTGCCAGCATCGAGGGGGGCGGGGCAGATACGCAGTATTTT. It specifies CASIEGGGADTQYF.

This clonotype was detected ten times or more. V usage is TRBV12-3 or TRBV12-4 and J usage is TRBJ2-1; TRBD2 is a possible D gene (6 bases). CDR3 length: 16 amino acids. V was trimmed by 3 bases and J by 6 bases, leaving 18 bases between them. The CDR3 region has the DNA TGTGCCAGCAGTTTTCGGAGGGGTTCCCTTGCCAATGAGCAGTTCTTC. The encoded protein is CASSFRRGSLANEQFF.

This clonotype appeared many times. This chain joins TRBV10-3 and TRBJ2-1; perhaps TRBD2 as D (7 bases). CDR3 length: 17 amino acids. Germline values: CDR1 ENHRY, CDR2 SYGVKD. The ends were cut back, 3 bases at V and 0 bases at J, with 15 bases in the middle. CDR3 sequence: CAISEGRGPSSYNEQFF. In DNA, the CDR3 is TGTGCCATCAGTGAAGGGCGGGGGCCCTCCTCCTACAATGAGCAGTTCTTC.

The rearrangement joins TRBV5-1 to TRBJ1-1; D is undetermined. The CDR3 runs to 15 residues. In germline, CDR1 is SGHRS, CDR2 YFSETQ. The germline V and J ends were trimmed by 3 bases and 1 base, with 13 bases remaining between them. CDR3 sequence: CASSSTSRRNTEAFF. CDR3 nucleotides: TGCGCCAGCAGCTCAACGTCAAGAAGGAACACTGAAGCTTTCTTT.

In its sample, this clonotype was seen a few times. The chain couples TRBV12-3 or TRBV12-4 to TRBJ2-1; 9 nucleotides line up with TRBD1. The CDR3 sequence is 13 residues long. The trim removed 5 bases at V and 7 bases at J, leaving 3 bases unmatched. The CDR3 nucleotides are TGTGCCAGCAGTCCAGGACAGGGGAATGAGCAGTTCTTC. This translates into CASSPGQGNEQFF.

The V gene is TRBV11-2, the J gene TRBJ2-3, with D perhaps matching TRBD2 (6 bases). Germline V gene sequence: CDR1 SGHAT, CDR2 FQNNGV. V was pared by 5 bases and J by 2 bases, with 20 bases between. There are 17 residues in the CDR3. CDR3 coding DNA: TGTGCCAGCAGCCCTCCTGGACGGGGGAGCTTCACAGATACGCAGTATTTT. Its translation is CASSPPGRGSFTDTQYF.